A single sample gave rise to the 8 T cell receptor beta chains below, sequenced in a study of human T cells and chemical hapten exposure. Each CDR3 protein gets one entry after TCRdb re-called the RACE reads with MiXCR. The sample has about 380,000 distinct CDR3 sequences; more than 4.5% are singletons. Time point: patch test 1, 2 weeks after DPC sensitization. Treatment here: therapeutic diphenylcyclopropenone sensitization with weekly scalp DPC. Sequencing used whole blood, obtained in connection with sensitization to the hapten diphenylcyclopropenone (DPC). Receptor source: a woman in her fifties or sixties with alopecia areata. Some clones in this sample may be carry-over from other donors' samples.

This clonotype was counted many times. CDR3 bases: TGTGCCAGCAGTCCCTTTCGAGTTTCCTACGAGCAGTACTTC. Protein sequence: CASSPFRVSYEQYF. This sequence joins TRBV27 and TRBJ2-7, with D unresolved. Germline V lookup: CDR1 MNHEY, CDR2 SMNVEV (reference sequence). V was clipped by 5 bases and J by 1 base, with 12 bases between them. The CDR3 consists of 14 residues.

This clonotype has ten or more counts. The genes are TRBV6-2 or TRBV6-3 and TRBJ1-1; D call uncertain. The germline V and J ends were trimmed by 7 bases and 0 bases, with 9 bases remaining between them. The CDR3 runs to 13 residues. Germline-derived CDR1 and CDR2 are MNHEY and SVGEGT. The CDR3 DNA sequence: TGTGCCAGCATAGGACGGTTGAACACTGAAGCTTTCTTT. Its translation is CASIGRLNTEAFF.

This clonotype was detected ten times or more. The chain uses TRBV28 and TRBJ1-5; D gene uncertain. In germline, CDR1 is MDHEN, CDR2 SYDVKM. The CDR3 is 17 amino acids. Trimming took 3 bases from V and 2 from J, leaving 17 bases between them. CDR3 bases: TGTGCCAGCAGTTTTGCCCCCTCCCCGGTCGGCAATCAGCCCCAGCATTTT. Protein: CASSFAPSPVGNQPQHF.

This clonotype was seen at least ten times. The chain employs TRBV2 and TRBJ2-7; 12 positions match TRBD2. CDR1 is SNHLY and CDR2 is FYNNEI in the germline V gene. The junction had 3 bases not matched to a gene; V was cut back by 6 bases and J by 3 bases. This CDR3 region has 14 residues. The CDR3 bases are TGTGCCAGCAGGAGACTAGCGGGGGACTACGAGCAGTACTTC. As protein: CASRRLAGDYEQYF.

This clonotype was recorded many times. The chain employs TRBV29-1 and TRBJ1-6, with a possible D match to TRBD1 (5 bases). The CDR3 contains 13 residues. Trimming removed 6 bases at V and 3 bases at J, with 9 bases between. The germline gives CDR1 SQVTM, CDR2 ANQGSEA. The chain's CDR3 is CSVQTDYNSPLHF. For the CDR3, the DNA is TGCAGCGTCCAGACAGACTATAATTCACCCCTCCACTTT.

This clonotype occurred a few times. The CDR3 nucleotides read TGTGCCAGCAGCTTGGCGCAGACGCCAGATTCACCCCTCCACTTT. This encodes CASSLAQTPDSPLHF. This chain joins TRBV5-6 and TRBJ1-6; D ambiguous. The CDR3 is 15 residues long. Germline CDR1 and CDR2: SGHDT and YYEEEE. V lost 0 bases and J 8 bases, leaving 12 bases between the germline ends.

In this sample, this clonotype turned up many times. The chain recombines TRBV7-6 with TRBJ2-6; D ambiguous. Trimming cost V 2 bases and J 4 bases, with 9 bases left between them. Per germline, CDR1 SGHVS and CDR2 FNYEAQ. The CDR3 runs to 15 residues. CDR3 sequence reads: CASSLTPAGANVLTF. CDR3 nucleotide sequence: TGTGCCAGCAGCTTAACCCCAGCCGGGGCCAACGTCCTGACTTTC.

About this clonotype: One base away lies a much larger clone, so this may be a sequencing read error. The chain has TRBV6-5 and TRBJ2-7, with 8 positions matching TRBD2. V lost 0 bases and J lost 6; bases outside the gene matches: 10. There are 16 residues in the CDR3. CDR1 and CDR2 from the germline V gene are MNHEY and SVGAGI. CDR3 sequence reads: CASSYSLGLVRSEQYF. CDR3 in DNA: TGTGCCAGCAGTTACTCGCTGGGACTAGTACGGAGCGAGCAGTACTTC.